This TCR beta chain was obtained from a study of blood T cell repertoires in COVID-19. The overall study: From the United States, Italy and Spain came samples of acute and convalescent COVID-19. In each case, the material was cDNA or gDNA derived from T cells, B-cell-depleted T cells, or PBMCs.

As originally analysed: Estimation of nucleated cell counts was performed using reference gene primer amplification. Libraries were prepared by immunoSEQ multiplex PCR; TCRdb keeps only in-frame clonotypes and omits some of them. That table furnishes V, J and clone size, whereas the DNA furnished D and trimming. The data show about 270,000 clones, approximately 91% seen once. Cohort allocation depended upon clinical history that participants reported. Trimming removed 4 bases at V and 1 base at J, with 15 bases between. The CDR3 loop spans 15 amino acids. Germline CDR1 is SGHRS and CDR2 is YFSETQ. The chain uses TRBV5-1 and TRBJ2-7; D might be TRBD2 (6 bases). Sequenced sample: PBMCs or T cells enriched from blood (not recorded which). This receptor was identified in a woman between 40 and 55 years old with acute COVID-19. CDR3 region: CASSPGASDSYEQYF. CDR3 nucleotide sequence: TGCGCCAGCAGCCCCGGGGCTAGCGATTCCTACGAGCAGTACTTC.